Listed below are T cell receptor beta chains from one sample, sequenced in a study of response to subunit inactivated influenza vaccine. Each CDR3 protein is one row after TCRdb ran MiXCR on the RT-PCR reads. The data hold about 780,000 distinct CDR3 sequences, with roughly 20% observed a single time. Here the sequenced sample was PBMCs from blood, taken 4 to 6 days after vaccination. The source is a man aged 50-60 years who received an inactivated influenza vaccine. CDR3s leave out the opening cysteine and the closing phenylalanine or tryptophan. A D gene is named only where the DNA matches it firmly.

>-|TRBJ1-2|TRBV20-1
SAGVGVGYT
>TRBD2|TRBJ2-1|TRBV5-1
ASSLVASGGNEQF
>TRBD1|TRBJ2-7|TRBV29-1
SAAPGQGHEQY
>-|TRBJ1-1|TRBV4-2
ASSDQARVFTEAF
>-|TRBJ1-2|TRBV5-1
ASSDRYPYGYT
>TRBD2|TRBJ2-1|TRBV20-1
SARSFGGGSSYNEQF
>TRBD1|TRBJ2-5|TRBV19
ASSITGGGETQY
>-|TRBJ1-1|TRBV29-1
SVDRQSTEAF
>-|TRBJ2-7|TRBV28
ASSPGVPAREQY
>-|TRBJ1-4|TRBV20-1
SARERQEGEKLF
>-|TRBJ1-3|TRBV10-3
AISEHLDLLKSSGNTIY
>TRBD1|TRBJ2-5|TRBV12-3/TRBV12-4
ASSPDRGNRETQY
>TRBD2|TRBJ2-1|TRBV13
ASSLDLAGLYNEQF
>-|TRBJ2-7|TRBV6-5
ASSYSLGEGTYEQY
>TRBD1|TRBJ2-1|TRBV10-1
ASSEGTGAPFLDEQF
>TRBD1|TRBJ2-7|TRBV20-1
SARGQVGEQY
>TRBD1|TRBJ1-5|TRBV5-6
ASTTGGGQPQH
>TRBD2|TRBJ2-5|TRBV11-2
ASSLLASGSWETQY
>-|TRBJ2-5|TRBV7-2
ASSLEVAKY
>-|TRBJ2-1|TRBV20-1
SARLVGSYNEQF
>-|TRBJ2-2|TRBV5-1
ASSFGQIGYTNTGELF
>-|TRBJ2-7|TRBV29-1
SAWGLTYEQY
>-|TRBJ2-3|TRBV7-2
ASSLVGFPTDTQY
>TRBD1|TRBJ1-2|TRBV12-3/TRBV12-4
ASSLGQGLYGYT
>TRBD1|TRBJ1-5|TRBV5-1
ASSPQGRVNQPQH
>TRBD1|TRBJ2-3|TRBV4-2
ASSQEFVGQGMTQY
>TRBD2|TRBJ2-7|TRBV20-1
SAKLAGGYEQY
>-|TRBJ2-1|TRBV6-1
ASGQSGSSYNEQF
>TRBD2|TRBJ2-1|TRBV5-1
ASTPLAGGPNEQF
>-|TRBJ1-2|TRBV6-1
ASSEKGGYT
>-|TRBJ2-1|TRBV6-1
ASSSPDPYPYNEQF
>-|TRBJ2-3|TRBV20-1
SAREGGTQY
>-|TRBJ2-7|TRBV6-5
ASSSTHGVHEQY
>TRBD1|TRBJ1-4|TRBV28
ASSSPGQNNEKLF
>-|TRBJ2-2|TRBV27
ASSLEGNTGELF
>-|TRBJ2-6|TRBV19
ASSAGLLSSGANVLT
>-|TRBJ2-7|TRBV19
ASSPGTPHEQY
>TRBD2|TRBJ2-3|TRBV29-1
SVGLARSTDTQY
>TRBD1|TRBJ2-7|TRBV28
ASRLVQGSVSEQY
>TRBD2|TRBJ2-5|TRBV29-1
SVGQGLASFETQY
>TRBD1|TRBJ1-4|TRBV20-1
SARDSGTGFEKLF
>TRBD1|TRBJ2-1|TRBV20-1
SAREQGRHDEQF
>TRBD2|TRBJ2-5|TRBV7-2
ASSLAPGGRETQY
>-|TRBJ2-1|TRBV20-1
SARWADVPNEQF
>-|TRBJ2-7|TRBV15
ATSRGNPRDTAYEQY
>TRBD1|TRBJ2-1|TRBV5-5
ASSLSPGQGALNEQF
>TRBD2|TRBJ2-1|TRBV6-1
ASSGPASGRVVSSYNEQF
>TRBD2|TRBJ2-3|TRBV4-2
ASSQEGLAGGPDTQY
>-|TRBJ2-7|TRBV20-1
SARGTFRSYEQY
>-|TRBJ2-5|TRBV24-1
ATSDLGQEFY
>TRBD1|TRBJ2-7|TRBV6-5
ASILTTGTGSEQY